The 24 T cell receptor beta chains given below trace back to one sample, sequenced in a study of blood T cells in healthy people across ages. The use of a sample-barcoded 5' primer and a J-beta primer mix characterized a second PCR of about 6 to 11 cycles. MiXCR was run by TCRdb on the 5' RACE reads, yielding one entry per CDR3 protein. This sample carries 550,000 to 750,000 distinct CDR3 sequences, around 21% of them seen once, and the ten largest clones take about 3.6%. The sequenced sample consisted of blood. These receptors all come from a man aged 65 to 85 in good health.

In regard to this clonotype: Since a much larger clone is just one base distant, this may be a read error. The CDR3 DNA reads TGTGCCAGCAGTTTCACTAGCGGAAACTCCTACAATGAGCAGTTCTTC. Translated, it gives CASSFTSGNSYNEQFF. The chain carries TRBV6-2 or TRBV6-3 and TRBJ2-1; TRBD2 aligns across 8 bases. Unmatched junction bases numbered 5, after V lost 4 bases and J lost 0 bases. Germline V CDR1 and CDR2: MNHEY, SVGEGT. CDR3 size: 16 residues.

The genes are TRBV6-1 and TRBJ2-2; weak D call: TRBD1 (5 bases). V was pared by 6 bases and J by 0 bases, with 11 bases between. CDR3 size: 15 residues. Looked up from germline, CDR1 is MNHNS and CDR2 is SASEGT. The CDR3 coding sequence is TGTGCCAGCAGAAGGGGCCTCGCGAACACCGGGGAGCTGTTTTTT. Protein: CASRRGLANTGELFF.

V gene TRBV7-3 combines with J gene TRBJ2-2, with TRBD2 as a possible D gene (5 bases). The CDR3 spans 17 residues. Trimming took 3 bases from V and 2 from J, leaving 16 bases between them. Germline V gene sequence: CDR1 SGHTA, CDR2 FQGTGA. The CDR3 spells CASSLGSGGVNTGELFF. The CDR3 region has the DNA TGTGCCAGCAGCTTGGGGAGCGGAGGAGTTAACACCGGGGAGCTGTTTTTT.

Points on this clonotype: One end of the junction does not line up with germline, which may come from a read error. This chain uses TRBV5-5 with TRBJ2-7; D is unclear. Germline CDR1 and CDR2: SGHKS and YYEKEE (reference sequence). This CDR3 spans 12 amino acids. The CDR3 protein is CASSLRNEVGFF. For the CDR3, the DNA is TGTGCCAGCAGCTTGAGGAACGAGGTAGGGTTCTTC.

The chain carries TRBV7-2 and TRBJ2-7; maybe TRBD1 (5 bases). V lost 6 bases to trimming and J lost 1 base, with 13 bases between them. The CDR3 runs 14 residues. The V gene's germline CDR1 is SGHTA and CDR2 FQGNSA. The CDR3 protein is CASRTDSFSYEQYF. For the CDR3, the DNA is TGTGCCAGCAGGACAGACAGTTTTTCCTACGAGCAGTACTTC. Together with reference TRBV7-2 and TRBJ2-7, the CDR3 gives the full variable domain: GAGVSQSPSNKVTEKGKDVELRCDPISGHTALYWYRQSLGQGLEFLIYFQGNSAPDKSGLPSDRFSAERTGGSVSTLTIQRTQQEDSAVYLCASRTDSFSYEQYFGPGTRLTVT.

This clonotype was seen a handful of times. No conserved phenylalanine or tryptophan is present at the end of the CDR3, so a read error is the likely explanation. The V call is TRBV24-1, the J call TRBJ2-1, with D maybe TRBD1 (6 bases). Trimming stripped 4 bases from V and 3 bases from J, with 6 bases between. CDR3 length equals 13 residues. The V gene's germline CDR1 is KGHDR and CDR2 SFDVKD. The CDR3 loop is CATSEQGYNEQFL. For the CDR3, the DNA is TGTGCCACCAGTGAACAGGGCTACAATGAGCAGTTCCTC.

The V call is TRBV6-1, the J call TRBJ2-7, with TRBD1 matching over 10 bases. The germline V gene encodes CDR1 MNHNS and CDR2 SASEGT. The CDR3 totals 15 residues. J was trimmed by 2 bases and V by 6 bases; bases with no gene match: 7. CDR3 in amino acids: CASREPGQGTYEQYF. The CDR3 DNA reads as TGTGCCAGCAGGGAACCGGGACAGGGGACCTACGAGCAGTACTTC.

This clonotype was picked up a small number of times. The gene calls are TRBV20-1 and TRBJ1-4; 8 bases map to TRBD1. CDR3 length: 14 residues. Germline CDR1 DFQATT, CDR2 SNEGSKA (reference sequence). V was pared by 4 bases and J by 10 bases, with 11 bases of the junction left unmatched. CDR3 in amino acids: CSANPGQEAGKLFF. The CDR3 nucleotides read TGCAGTGCTAATCCGGGACAGGAGGCCGGAAAACTGTTTTTT.

This clonotype was detected ten times or more. The chain links TRBV4-1 to TRBJ2-2; D is ambiguous. There are 14 residues in the CDR3. V was cut by 1 base and J by 5 bases, with 8 bases left in between. Germline V gene sequence: CDR1 MGHRA, CDR2 YSYEKL. CDR3 residues: CASSQASATGELFF. Here the CDR3 DNA reads TGCGCCAGCAGCCAAGCAAGTGCTACCGGGGAGCTGTTTTTT.

This clonotype was seen a few times. The chain carries TRBV28 and TRBJ2-7; TRBD1 aligns across 10 bases. The germline CDR1 and CDR2 sequences are MDHEN and SYDVKM. V trimming: 7 bases; J trimming: 5 bases; junction bases outside the gene matches: 14. This CDR3 contains 16 residues. The CDR3 DNA follows: TGTGCCAGCACCAAAACCGGGACAGGGGTAGGGGACGAGCAGTACTTC. Translating it yields CASTKTGTGVGDEQYF.

This rearrangement joins TRBV20-1 to TRBJ2-1, with D possibly TRBD2 on 6 matching bases. The assigned J gene may be wrong: the sequence end matches TRBJ2-5 better. The germline V gene has CDR1 DFQATT and CDR2 SNEGSKA (reference sequence). The CDR3 consists of 13 residues. The CDR3 loop reads CSATGLYGEAQYF. The CDR3 DNA is TGCAGTGCGACTGGACTGTACGGGGAGGCCCAGTACTTC.

Many counts were recorded for this clonotype. V usage is TRBV28 and J usage is TRBJ2-2; 8 positions agree with TRBD1. CDR3 length: 17 amino acids. CDR1 and CDR2 (germline): MDHEN, SYDVKM. With 1 base clipped from V and 4 bases from J, the junction kept 8 bases outside the gene matches. In DNA, the CDR3 is TGTGCCAGCAGTTTATTGTCCAGGGGGCGAGGCACCGGGGAGCTGTTTTTT. It translates to CASSLLSRGRGTGELFF.

This clonotype was observed a few times. V gene TRBV2 combines with J gene TRBJ1-6; TRBD1 matches at 9 bases. CDR3 length: 15 residues. Germline V CDR1 and CDR2: SNHLY, FYNNEI. The V segment lost 8 bases and the J segment 7 bases; nucleotides outside the gene matches: 9. DNA for the CDR3: TGTGCCAGCGGCGAAAAACAGGGGGCGAATTCACCCCTCCACTTT. As protein: CASGEKQGANSPLHF.

This clonotype was seen more than once but under ten times. This chain links TRBV28 with TRBJ2-4, with no clear D. V lost 3 bases and J 0 bases, leaving 9 bases between the germline ends. This CDR3 comprises 15 residues. The germline V gene has CDR1 MDHEN and CDR2 SYDVKM. The CDR3 region is CASSFRDLAKNIQYF. The CDR3 DNA is TGTGCCAGCAGTTTTCGAGACTTAGCCAAAAACATTCAGTACTTC.

A few counts support this clonotype. The gene calls are TRBV4-1 and TRBJ2-1; no definite D call. The CDR3 length is 16 residues. Trimming took 0 bases from V and 0 from J, leaving 9 bases between them. The germline gives CDR1 MGHRA, CDR2 YSYEKL. The CDR3 DNA reads as TGCGCCAGCAGCCAAGACTGGCCCAACTCCTACAATGAGCAGTTCTTC. Protein sequence: CASSQDWPNSYNEQFF.

CDR3 DNA: TGTGCCAGCAGTTTACCTAGCGGGAGGATGGAGACCCAGTACTTC. Translating gives CASSLPSGRMETQYF. The chain recombines TRBV28 with TRBJ2-5, with 11 bases identical to TRBD2. This CDR3 spans 15 amino acids. Germline values: CDR1 MDHEN, CDR2 SYDVKM. V gave up 2 bases and J gave up 5 bases; unmatched junction bases: 4.

The chain recombines TRBV19 with TRBJ2-1; possibly TRBD2 for D (6 bases). The ends were cut back, 5 bases at V and 6 bases at J, with 11 bases in the middle. There are 13 residues in the CDR3. Germline lookup yields CDR1 LNHDA and CDR2 SQIVND (reference sequence). CDR3 sequence: CASSVTRGNEQFF. CDR3 sequence (DNA): TGTGCCAGTAGTGTGACTAGGGGCAATGAGCAGTTCTTC. Complete variable domain (other parts from reference TRBV19 and TRBJ2-1): DGGITQSPKYLFRKEGQNVTLSCEQNLNHDAMYWYRQDPGQGLRLIYYSQIVNDFQKGDIAEGYSVSREKKESFPLTVTSAQKNPTAFYLCASSVTRGNEQFFGPGTRLTVL.

A single count supports this clonotype. At one of its ends the junction is not consistent with the germline gene, which may arise from a read error. This chain links TRBV9 with TRBJ2-1, with 9 bases fitting TRBD2. Germline CDR1 reads SGDLS; CDR2 reads YYNGEE. The CDR3 extends over 13 amino acids. CDR3 bases: TGTGCCGGCAGCGCCCCTAGCGGGGCTGAGCAGTTCTTC. Its translation is CAGSAPSGAEQFF. Filled out from reference TRBV9 and TRBJ2-1, the complete variable domain reads DSGVTQTPKHLITATGQRVTLRCSPRSGDLSVYWYQQSLDQGLQFLIQYYNGEERAKGNILERFSAQQFPDLHSELNLSSLELGDSALYFCAGSAPSGAEQFFGPGTRLTVL.

The V gene is TRBV20-1, the J gene TRBJ2-4; 7 nucleotides align to TRBD2. V shed 5 bases and J 0 bases; nucleotides not matched to a gene: 1. The CDR3 runs 13 residues. CDR1 DFQATT and CDR2 SNEGSKA come from the germline V gene (reference sequence). CDR3 sequence (DNA): TGCAGTGCTTGGGAGGGAGCCAAAAACATTCAGTACTTC. Protein sequence: CSAWEGAKNIQYF.

V gene TRBV29-1 combines with J gene TRBJ2-2; TRBD1 is a possible D gene (6 bases). Germline CDR1 and CDR2: SQVTM and ANQGSEA. V was pared by 6 bases and J by 0 bases, with 14 bases between. CDR3 size: 15 residues. In nucleotides, the CDR3 is TGCAGCGTCCAATCCGGGACAACGAACACCGGGGAGCTGTTTTTT. Encoded protein: CSVQSGTTNTGELFF.

The sample holds a few counts of this clonotype. V usage is TRBV10-2 and J usage is TRBJ2-7; 8 bases map to TRBD2. The germline V gene has CDR1 WSHSY and CDR2 SAAADI. This CDR3 has 14 amino acids. The trim removed 6 bases at V and 2 bases at J, leaving 6 bases unmatched. The CDR3 is CASRHTSGTYEQYF. The CDR3 coding sequence is TGCGCCAGCAGACACACTAGCGGCACCTACGAGCAGTACTTC.

This clonotype was counted between two and nine times. The chain couples TRBV29-1 to TRBJ2-2, with 8 nucleotides matching TRBD1. With V trimmed by 0 bases and J by 5 bases, 5 bases remained unmatched. Germline V gene lookup returns CDR1 SQVTM and CDR2 ANQGSEA. The CDR3 is made up of 15 amino acids. This chain's CDR3 is CSVEELGQGTGELFF. The CDR3 DNA reads TGCAGCGTTGAAGAACTAGGACAGGGAACCGGGGAGCTGTTTTTT.

The J gene is TRBJ2-2, the V gene TRBV10-3, with D possibly TRBD2 on 7 matching bases. The germline V gene encodes CDR1 ENHRY and CDR2 SYGVKD. The CDR3 is 17 residues long. The V gene lost 2 bases and the J gene lost 0 bases, with 13 bases spanning the gap. This CDR3 is CAISERGGMANTGELFF. DNA for the CDR3: TGTGCCATCAGTGAGAGGGGGGGGATGGCGAACACCGGGGAGCTGTTTTTT.

This clonotype was seen a few times. This chain joins TRBV12-5 and TRBJ1-1, with 7 nucleotides matching TRBD1. The CDR3 is 15 amino acids. Germline trimming cut 5 bases from V and 5 bases from J; bases unmatched to any gene: 11. Germline assignment: CDR1 LGHNT and CDR2 FRNRAP. CDR3 DNA: TGTGCTAGTGGTATATTACAGGGGCGGGGGACTGAAGCTTTCTTT. This sequence encodes CASGILQGRGTEAFF.